These 16 T cell receptor beta chains originate from one sample sequenced in a study of identical twins (TCRdb year 2016). Libraries were prepared through 5' RACE. TCRdb names Illumina HiSeq 2000 as the instrument used. TCRdb cleaned the public reads at Q25 with fastp, built clones with MiXCR and kept in-frame beta chains. Each CDR3 protein appears once, grouped with its most common genes and DNA. The sample contains under 250,000 distinct CDR3 sequences, 7.5% of them found a single time. The ten largest make up roughly 2% of the sample. This sample also appeared in a second study, on yellow fever vaccine responses in identical twins.

Sequencing was done on a sample of memory (CD45RO+) T cells sorted from blood. The sample's cell subset or site label is to be understood as: CD45RO+ enriched T cells. The source is a woman between 18 and 29 years old in good health.

This clonotype has ten or more counts. The V call is TRBV5-1, the J call TRBJ2-1; 7 nucleotides agree with TRBD2. The CDR3 contains 15 residues. V gave up 4 bases and J gave up 7 bases; unmatched junction bases: 11. Germline V gives CDR1 SGHRS, CDR2 YFSETQ. CDR3 loop: CASSRTSVGYNEQFF. The CDR3 coding sequence is TGCGCCAGCAGCCGAACTAGCGTCGGGTATAATGAGCAGTTCTTC. The full variable domain, in which reference TRBV5-1 and TRBJ2-1 provide the parts outside the CDR3, is KAGVTQTPRYLIKTRGQQVTLSCSPISGHRSVSWYQQTPGQGLQFLFEYFSETQRNKGNFPGRFSGRQFSNSRSEMNVSTLELGDSALYLCASSRTSVGYNEQFFGPGTRLTVL.

This clonotype was recorded many times. The chain couples TRBV4-3 to TRBJ1-5, with 7 positions matching TRBD1. The J segment lost 3 bases and the V segment lost 2 bases, leaving 13 bases of the junction unmatched. The CDR3 runs 18 residues. Germline V CDR1 and CDR2: LGHNA, YSLEER. DNA for the CDR3: TGCGCCAGCAGCCAAAGACCGATCGGGACAGAAACCAATCAGCCCCAGCATTTT. Its protein is CASSQRPIGTETNQPQHF.

The chain couples TRBV12-3 or TRBV12-4 to TRBJ1-4, with TRBD1 identical over 8 bases. Trimming at V came to 6 bases and at J to 4 bases, leaving 7 bases not matched to a gene. This CDR3 is built from 15 residues. CDR3 bases: TGTGCCAGCAGCGAGGACAGGGCGGGTAATGAAAAACTGTTTTTT. This codes for CASSEDRAGNEKLFF.

There are many counts of this clonotype. The chain recombines TRBV5-5 with TRBJ2-2; TRBD1 aligns across 11 bases. CDR1 is SGHKS and CDR2 is YYEKEE in the germline V gene (reference sequence). Trimming at V came to 4 bases and at J to 5 bases, leaving 4 bases not matched to a gene. The CDR3 loop spans 15 amino acids. CDR3 protein: CASSRDRGKTGELFF. CDR3 nucleotide sequence: TGTGCCAGCAGCAGGGACAGGGGGAAAACCGGGGAGCTGTTTTTT. The full variable domain, in which reference TRBV5-5 and TRBJ2-2 provide the parts outside the CDR3, is DAGVTQSPTHLIKTRGQQVTLRCSPISGHKSVSWYQQVLGQGPQFIFQYYEKEERGRGNFPDRFSARQFPNYSSELNVNALLLGDSALYLCASSRDRGKTGELFFGEGSRLTVL.

This clonotype was found a few times. V and J are TRBV28 and TRBJ1-5; no reliable D call. V lost 3 bases, J lost 5 bases, and 8 bases lay in between. The CDR3 runs to 13 residues. Germline-derived CDR1 and CDR2 are MDHEN and SYDVKM. The CDR3 nucleotides read TGTGCCAGCAGTTTTAACCCAGATCAGCCCCAGCATTTT. This gives the protein CASSFNPDQPQHF.

Ten or more counts support this clonotype. The V gene is TRBV2, the J gene TRBJ1-6; D gene uncertain. Trimming removed 8 bases from V and 7 bases from J, with 15 bases in between. The germline V gene has CDR1 SNHLY and CDR2 FYNNEI. The CDR3 is made up of 14 amino acids. CDR3 loop: CASLFRGGNSPLHF. CDR3 DNA: TGTGCCAGCTTATTCCGAGGCGGGAATTCACCCCTCCACTTT.

The table lists this clonotype with many counts. The J gene is TRBJ2-7, the V gene TRBV7-3; 8 nucleotides line up with TRBD2. Looked up from germline, CDR1 is SGHTA and CDR2 is FQGTGA. CDR3 length equals 12 residues. For the CDR3, the DNA is TGTCCGAGACTAGCGAGACAATACGAGCAGTACTTC. Encoded protein: CPRLARQYEQYF.

This clonotype occurred many times. This rearrangement joins TRBV7-2 to TRBJ2-3; D may be TRBD1 (6 bases). V was pared by 6 bases and J by 5 bases, with 18 bases between. The germline gives CDR1 SGHTA, CDR2 FQGNSA. The CDR3 is made up of 15 amino acids. DNA of the CDR3: TGTGCCAGCAGGCCTAGGACGACAGGAGAAGATACGCAGTATTTT. Translated: CASRPRTTGEDTQYF. The full variable domain, completed using reference TRBV7-2 and TRBJ2-3, is GAGVSQSPSNKVTEKGKDVELRCDPISGHTALYWYRQSLGQGLEFLIYFQGNSAPDKSGLPSDRFSAERTGGSVSTLTIQRTQQEDSAVYLCASRPRTTGEDTQYFGPGTRLTVL.

This clonotype was counted only a few times. The chain recombines TRBV10-3 with TRBJ2-1; D gene uncertain. V was shortened by 9 bases and J by 4 bases, with 13 bases between the two germline ends. Germline-derived CDR1 and CDR2 are ENHRY and SYGVKD. CDR3 length: 13 residues. In DNA form, the CDR3 reads TGTGCCATGCGCCCTGAGAAGTACAATGAGCAGTTCTTC. Protein: CAMRPEKYNEQFF.

In this sample, this clonotype turned up a few times. V and J are TRBV2 and TRBJ2-7; D gene ambiguous. V lost 9 bases and J lost 2, with 20 bases in between. Germline V lookup: CDR1 SNHLY, CDR2 FYNNEI. The CDR3 runs to 15 residues. The CDR3 DNA is TGTGCCAGTCTTCCGGACCGGACGATACCCTACGAGCAGTACTTC. Translation: CASLPDRTIPYEQYF.

This clonotype was observed a handful of times. V is TRBV28 and J is TRBJ2-2; D possibly matches TRBD1 or TRBD2 (6 bases each). V was cut by 8 bases and J by 2 bases, with 15 bases left in between. Germline V gene lookup returns CDR1 MDHEN and CDR2 SYDVKM. CDR3 length: 15 amino acids. The CDR3 sequence: CASLPGGVNTGELFF. The CDR3 coding sequence is TGTGCCAGCTTACCCGGGGGCGTCAACACCGGGGAGCTGTTTTTT.

In its sample, this clonotype was seen many times. The chain employs TRBV5-1 and TRBJ2-7, with TRBD1 identical over 8 bases. This CDR3 has 14 residues. V lost 7 bases, J lost 2 bases, and 8 bases stayed unmatched. Germline V gives CDR1 SGHRS, CDR2 YFSETQ. The CDR3 loop is CASAGGSGAYEQYF. In DNA form, the CDR3 reads TGCGCCAGCGCAGGGGGCAGTGGCGCCTACGAGCAGTACTTC.

The sample holds a few counts of this clonotype. The chain is built from TRBV28 and TRBJ1-2; 7 bases are shared with TRBD1. This CDR3 has 14 residues. CDR1 and CDR2 (germline): MDHEN, SYDVKM. Trimming took 6 bases from V and 3 from J; bases not matched to a gene: 7. The CDR3 DNA follows: TGTGCCAGCAGCGAGACAGGGTTGGACTATGGCTACACCTTC. Translated, it gives CASSETGLDYGYTF.

This chain joins TRBV7-2 and TRBJ1-6, with D possibly being TRBD1 (5 bases). Trimming pared 3 bases from V and 13 bases from J, leaving 16 bases between. This CDR3 has 14 amino acids. The V gene's germline CDR1 is SGHTA and CDR2 FQGNSA. This CDR3 reads CASSLAGPSVPLHF. The CDR3 nucleotides are TGTGCCAGCAGCTTGGCAGGGCCATCGGTTCCCCTCCACTTT.

This clonotype showed up many times. The chain couples TRBV29-1 to TRBJ1-4; 7 bases fit TRBD1. The CDR3 runs 14 residues. CDR1 is SQVTM, CDR2 ANQGSEA, per germline. V was pared by 2 bases and J by 8 bases, with 8 bases of the junction left unmatched. This chain's CDR3 is CSVENRDRSEKLFF. The CDR3 DNA is TGCAGCGTTGAAAACAGGGACAGAAGCGAAAAACTGTTTTTT. Supplemented by reference TRBV29-1 and TRBJ1-4, the full variable domain reads SAVISQKPSRDICQRGTSLTIQCQVDSQVTMMFWYRQQPGQSLTLIATANQGSEATYESGFVIDKFPISRPNLTFSTLTVSNMSPEDSSIYLCSVENRDRSEKLFFGSGTQLSVL.

V usage is TRBV6-5 and J usage is TRBJ1-2; TRBD1 might be the D (5 bases). Germline V lookup: CDR1 MNHEY, CDR2 SVGAGI. The CDR3 is made up of 12 amino acids. V gave up 0 bases and J gave up 7 bases, with 6 bases separating them. The CDR3: CASSYSGGGYTF. CDR3 coding DNA: TGTGCCAGCAGTTACTCTGGGGGTGGCTACACCTTC.